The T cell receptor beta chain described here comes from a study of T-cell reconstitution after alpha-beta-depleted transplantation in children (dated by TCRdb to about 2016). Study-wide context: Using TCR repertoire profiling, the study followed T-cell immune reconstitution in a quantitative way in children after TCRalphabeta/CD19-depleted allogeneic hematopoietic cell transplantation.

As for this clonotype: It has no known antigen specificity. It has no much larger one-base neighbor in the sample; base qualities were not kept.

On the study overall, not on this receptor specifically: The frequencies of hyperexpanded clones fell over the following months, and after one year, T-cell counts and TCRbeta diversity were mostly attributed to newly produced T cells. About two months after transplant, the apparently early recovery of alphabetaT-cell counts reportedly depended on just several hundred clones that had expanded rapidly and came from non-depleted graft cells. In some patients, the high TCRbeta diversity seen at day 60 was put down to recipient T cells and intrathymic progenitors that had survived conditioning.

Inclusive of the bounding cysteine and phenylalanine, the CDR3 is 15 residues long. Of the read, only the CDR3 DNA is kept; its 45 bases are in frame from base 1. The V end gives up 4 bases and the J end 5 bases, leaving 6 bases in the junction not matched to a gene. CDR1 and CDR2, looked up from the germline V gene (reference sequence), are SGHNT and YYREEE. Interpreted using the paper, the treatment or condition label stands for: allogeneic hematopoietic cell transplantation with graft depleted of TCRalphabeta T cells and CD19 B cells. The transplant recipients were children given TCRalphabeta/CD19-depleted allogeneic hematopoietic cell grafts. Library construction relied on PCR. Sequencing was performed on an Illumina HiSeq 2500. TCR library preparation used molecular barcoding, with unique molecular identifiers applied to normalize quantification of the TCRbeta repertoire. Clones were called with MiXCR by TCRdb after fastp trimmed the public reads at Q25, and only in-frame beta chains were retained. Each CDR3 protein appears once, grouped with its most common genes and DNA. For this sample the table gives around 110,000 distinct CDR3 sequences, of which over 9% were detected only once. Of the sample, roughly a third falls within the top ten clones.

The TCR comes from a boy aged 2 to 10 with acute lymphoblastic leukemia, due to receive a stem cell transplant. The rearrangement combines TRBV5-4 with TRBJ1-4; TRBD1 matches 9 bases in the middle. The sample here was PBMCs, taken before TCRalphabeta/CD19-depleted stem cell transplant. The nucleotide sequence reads TGTGCCAGCAGCGGGGGACAGGGAACAAATGAAAAACTGTTTTTT. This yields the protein CASSGGQGTNEKLFF.